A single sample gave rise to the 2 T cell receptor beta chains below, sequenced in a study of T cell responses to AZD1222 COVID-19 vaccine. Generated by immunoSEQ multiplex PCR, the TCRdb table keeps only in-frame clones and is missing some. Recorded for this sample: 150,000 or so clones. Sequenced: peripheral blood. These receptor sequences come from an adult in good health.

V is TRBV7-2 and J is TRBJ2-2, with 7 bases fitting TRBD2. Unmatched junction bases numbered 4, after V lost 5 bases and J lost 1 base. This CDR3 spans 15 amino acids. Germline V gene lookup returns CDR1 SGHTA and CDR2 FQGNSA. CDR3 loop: CASSIPGGNTGELFF. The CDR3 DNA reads TGTGCCAGCAGCATACCGGGGGGGAACACCGGGGAGCTGTTTTTT. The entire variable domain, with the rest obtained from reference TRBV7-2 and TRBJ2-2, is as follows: GAGVSQSPSNKVTEKGKDVELRCDPISGHTALYWYRQSLGQGLEFLIYFQGNSAPDKSGLPSDRFSAERTGGSVSTLTIQRTQQEDSAVYLCASSIPGGNTGELFFGEGSRLTVL.

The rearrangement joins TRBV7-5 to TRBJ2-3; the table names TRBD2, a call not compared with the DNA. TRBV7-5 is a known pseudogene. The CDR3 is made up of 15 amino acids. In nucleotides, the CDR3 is TGTGCCAGAAGCCCCGTGCGGGGGCCCAGGTATACGCAGTATTTT. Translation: CARSPVRGPRYTQYF.